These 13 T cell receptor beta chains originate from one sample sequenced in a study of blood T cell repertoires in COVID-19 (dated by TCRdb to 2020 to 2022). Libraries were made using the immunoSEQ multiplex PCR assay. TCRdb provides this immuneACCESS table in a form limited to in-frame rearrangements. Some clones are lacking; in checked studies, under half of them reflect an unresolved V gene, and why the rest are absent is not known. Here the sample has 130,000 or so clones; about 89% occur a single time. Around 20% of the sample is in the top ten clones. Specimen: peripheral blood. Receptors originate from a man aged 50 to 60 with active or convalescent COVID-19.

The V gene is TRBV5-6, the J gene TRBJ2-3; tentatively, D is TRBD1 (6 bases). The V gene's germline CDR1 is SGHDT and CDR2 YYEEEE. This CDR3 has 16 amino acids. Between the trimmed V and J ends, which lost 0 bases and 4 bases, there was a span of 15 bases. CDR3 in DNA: TGTGCCAGCAGCTTGGCCTTACAGGGTATCCCAGATACGCAGTATTTT. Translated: CASSLALQGIPDTQYF. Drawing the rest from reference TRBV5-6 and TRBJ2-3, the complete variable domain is DAGVTQSPTHLIKTRGQQVTLRCSPKSGHDTVSWYQQALGQGPQFIFQYYEEEERQRGNFPDRFSGHQFPNYSSELNVNALLLGDSALYLCASSLALQGIPDTQYFGPGTRLTVL.

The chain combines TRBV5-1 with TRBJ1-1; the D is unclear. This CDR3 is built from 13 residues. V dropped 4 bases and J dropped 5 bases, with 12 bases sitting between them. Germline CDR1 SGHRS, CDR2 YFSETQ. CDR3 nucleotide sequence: TGCGCCAGCAGCAGGGCTGGAGGTACTGAAGCTTTCTTT. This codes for CASSRAGGTEAFF.

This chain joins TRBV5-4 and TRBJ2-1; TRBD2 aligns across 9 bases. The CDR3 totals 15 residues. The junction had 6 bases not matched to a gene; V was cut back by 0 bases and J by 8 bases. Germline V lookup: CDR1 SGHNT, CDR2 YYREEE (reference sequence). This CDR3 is CASSLGLAETDEQFF. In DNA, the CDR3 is TGTGCCAGCAGCTTGGGACTAGCGGAGACAGATGAGCAGTTCTTC.

CDR3 sequence (DNA): TGTGCCAGCAGTTCCCCACAGGGTGAAGCTTTCTTT. Residues: CASSSPQGEAFF. J is TRBJ1-1 and V is TRBV28; a possible D gene is TRBD1 (6 bases). Trimming left V 4 bases short and J 7 bases short, with 10 bases between. The CDR3 has 12 amino acids. The germline CDR1 and CDR2 sequences are MDHEN and SYDVKM.

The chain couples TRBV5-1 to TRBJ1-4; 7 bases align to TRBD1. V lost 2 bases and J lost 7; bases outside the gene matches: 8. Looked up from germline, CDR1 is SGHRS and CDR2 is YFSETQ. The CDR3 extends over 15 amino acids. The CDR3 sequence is CASSLSGGPREKLFF. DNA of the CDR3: TGCGCCAGCAGCTTATCAGGGGGGCCGCGTGAAAAACTGTTTTTT.

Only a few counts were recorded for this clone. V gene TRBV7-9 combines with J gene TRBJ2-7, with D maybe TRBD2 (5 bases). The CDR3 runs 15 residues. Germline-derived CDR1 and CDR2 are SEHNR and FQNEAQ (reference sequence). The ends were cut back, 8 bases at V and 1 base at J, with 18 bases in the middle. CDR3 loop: CASQSLRTGSYEQYF. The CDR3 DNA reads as TGTGCCAGCCAAAGTCTGCGGACGGGGTCCTACGAGCAGTACTTC.

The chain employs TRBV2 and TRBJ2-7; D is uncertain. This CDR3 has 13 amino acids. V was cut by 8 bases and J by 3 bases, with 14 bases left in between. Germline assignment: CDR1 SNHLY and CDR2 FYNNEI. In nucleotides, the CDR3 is TGTGCCAGCGATCGCCTAAACAGCTACGAGCAGTACTTC. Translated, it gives CASDRLNSYEQYF.

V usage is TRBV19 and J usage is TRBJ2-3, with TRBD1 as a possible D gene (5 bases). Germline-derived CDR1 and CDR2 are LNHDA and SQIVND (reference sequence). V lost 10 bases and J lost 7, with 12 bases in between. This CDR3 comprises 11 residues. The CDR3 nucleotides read TGTGCCACCAAGGGGCTAAATACGCAGTATTTT. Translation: CATKGLNTQYF.

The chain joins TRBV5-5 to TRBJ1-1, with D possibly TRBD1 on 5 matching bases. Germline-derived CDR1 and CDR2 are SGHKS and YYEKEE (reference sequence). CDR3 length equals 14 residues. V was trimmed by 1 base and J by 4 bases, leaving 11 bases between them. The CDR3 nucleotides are TGTGCCAGCAGCTTGCCCGGGGGTAGCACTGAAGCTTTCTTT. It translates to CASSLPGGSTEAFF.

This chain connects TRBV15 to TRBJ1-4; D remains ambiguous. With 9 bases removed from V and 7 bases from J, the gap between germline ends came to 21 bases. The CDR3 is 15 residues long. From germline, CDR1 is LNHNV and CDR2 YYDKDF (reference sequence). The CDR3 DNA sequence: TGTGCCACGATGCCCGGGAACTCGATGGGTGAAAAACTGTTTTTT. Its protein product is CATMPGNSMGEKLFF.

The CDR3 bases are TGTGCCAGCAGTGAACTTAGGGGCTCGGGTGGCTACACCTTC. Amino acid sequence: CASSELRGSGGYTF. The rearrangement joins TRBV6-1 to TRBJ1-2; a possible D gene is TRBD1 (5 bases). V was pared by 2 bases and J by 7 bases, with 14 bases between. Germline V gene lookup returns CDR1 MNHNS and CDR2 SASEGT. The CDR3 consists of 14 residues.

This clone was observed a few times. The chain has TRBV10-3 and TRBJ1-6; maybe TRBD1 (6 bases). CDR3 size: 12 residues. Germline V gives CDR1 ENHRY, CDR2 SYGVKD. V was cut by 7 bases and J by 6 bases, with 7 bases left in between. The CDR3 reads CAIKGGNSPLHF. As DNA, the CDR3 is TGTGCCATCAAAGGGGGTAATTCACCCCTCCACTTT.

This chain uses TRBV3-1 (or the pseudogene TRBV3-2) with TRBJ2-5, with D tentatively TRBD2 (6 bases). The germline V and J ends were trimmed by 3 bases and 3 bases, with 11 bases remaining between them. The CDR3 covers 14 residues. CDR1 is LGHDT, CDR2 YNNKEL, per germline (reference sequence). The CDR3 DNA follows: TGTGCCAGCAGCCAGGTACTAGCAGAAGAGACCCAGTACTTC. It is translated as CASSQVLAEETQYF.